This T cell receptor beta chain derives from a study of T cell repertoires in ileal Crohn's disease. The CDR3 runs 14 residues. CDR1 and CDR2 from the germline V gene are SGDLS and YYNGEE. Time point specified: neoterminal ileum biopsy at postoperative endoscopy, about 6 months after surgery. Sequencing was performed with immunoSEQ multiplex PCR; in TCRdb, only in-frame clones are kept and a portion is missing. This table holds about 13,000 clones, approximately 80% found once. This chain uses TRBV9 with TRBJ2-5; the D is unclear. The J call is uncertain, as TRBJ2-7 better fits the DNA end. The sequencing sample was made of ileal tissue. The receptor was isolated from an adult with Crohn's disease. CDR3 protein: CASSVERNSYEQYF. The CDR3 DNA sequence: TGTGCCAGCAGCGTAGAGCGAAACTCCTACGAGCAGTACTTC.